One and the same sample provided the 27 T cell receptor beta chains below, sequenced in a study of post-analysis software for immune sequencing data. Their antigen targets remain unknown. Study-wide points: Patients carried roughly 5 TRBV segments more frequently than controls did, and TRBV5-6, TRBV5-1 and TRBV20-1 were among them.

TCR beta cDNA libraries included unique molecular identifiers. TCRdb fed the PCR reads into MiXCR, producing one record per CDR3 protein. Of just over 250,000 distinct CDR3 sequences detected, 36% appear once; the ten largest clones hold around 4.7%. Sequencing used blood. The receptors come from a girl between 10 and 17 years old with multiple sclerosis.

In its sample, this clonotype was seen many times. V is TRBV7-9 and J is TRBJ2-5; D not resolved. From germline, CDR1 is SEHNR and CDR2 FQNEAQ (reference sequence). This CDR3 has 14 residues. The V and J ends lost 1 base and 1 base respectively, with 7 bases between them. The CDR3 loop reads CASSLVTVQETQYF. The CDR3 DNA is TGTGCCAGCAGCTTAGTTACAGTCCAAGAGACCCAGTACTTC. The full variable domain, in which reference TRBV7-9 and TRBJ2-5 provide the parts outside the CDR3, is DTGVSQNPRHKITKRGQNVTFRCDPISEHNRLYWYRQTLGQGPEFLTYFQNEAQLEKSRLLSDRFSAERPKGSFSTLEIQRTEQGDSAMYLCASSLVTVQETQYFGPGTRLLVL.

This clonotype was recorded at least ten times. This chain uses TRBV20-1 with TRBJ2-1; TRBD2 agrees at 10 bases. Germline CDR1 DFQATT, CDR2 SNEGSKA (reference sequence). Losses at the gene ends were 0 bases for V and 2 bases for J; bases not matched to a gene: 7. This CDR3 has 17 amino acids. The CDR3 DNA is TGCAGTGCTAGAGAGGCTGGAGCGGGAGGGCCCTACAATGAGCAGTTCTTC. Protein product: CSAREAGAGGPYNEQFF.

The rearrangement uses TRBV28 and TRBJ1-1, with D hard to call. This CDR3 has 12 residues. Per the germline V gene, CDR1 is MDHEN and CDR2 is SYDVKM. The germline V and J ends were trimmed by 3 bases and 5 bases, with 7 bases remaining between them. CDR3 protein: CASSLTGTEAFF. Written as DNA, the CDR3 is TGTGCCAGCAGTTTGACCGGAACTGAAGCTTTCTTT.

This clonotype was seen only a few times. For the CDR3, the DNA is TGTGCCACCAGCAGAGCGGGGAGGGGCACCGGGGAGCTGTTTTTT. It specifies CATSRAGRGTGELFF. The chain uses TRBV15 and TRBJ2-2; 7 nucleotides agree with TRBD2. Unmatched junction bases numbered 3, after V lost 1 base and J lost 4 bases. Germline loops: CDR1 LNHNV, CDR2 YYDKDF (reference sequence). This CDR3 has 15 residues.

The chain links TRBV10-3 to TRBJ2-6; 13 bases match TRBD2. Unmatched junction bases numbered 17, after V lost 8 bases and J lost 4 bases. The germline V gene has CDR1 ENHRY and CDR2 SYGVKD. The CDR3 is 20 residues long. The CDR3 DNA reads TGTGCCATCTCGCTACGGTGGGAGACTAGCGGGAGGAGCGGGGCCAACGTCCTGACTTTC. Translation gives CAISLRWETSGRSGANVLTF.

This clonotype was picked up many times. This sequence joins TRBV29-1 and TRBJ1-2; TRBD1 might be the D (5 bases). CDR1 is SQVTM, CDR2 ANQGSEA, per germline. Trimming cost V 8 bases and J 0 bases, with 13 bases left between them. The CDR3 spans 13 residues. The CDR3 coding sequence is TGCAGCATCCTCGACAGAACTAACTATGGCTACACCTTC. Translated: CSILDRTNYGYTF.

To note about this clonotype: Just one base apart from a much larger clone, this may be a read error. Without the conserved terminal phenylalanine or tryptophan, this CDR3 likely stems from a read error. V is TRBV7-9 and J is TRBJ1-5; D not certain. This CDR3 spans 15 amino acids. The V and J ends lost 5 bases and 3 bases respectively, with 14 bases between them. Germline CDR1 reads SEHNR; CDR2 reads FQNEAQ (reference sequence). The CDR3 sequence: CASSPMGRSNQPQHV. As DNA, the CDR3 is TGTGCCAGCAGCCCGATGGGCCGTTCCAATCAGCCCCAGCATGTT.

This clonotype appeared once. V gene TRBV5-1 combines with J gene TRBJ2-1; TRBD2 aligns across 8 bases. Germline trimming cut 4 bases from V and 10 bases from J; bases unmatched to any gene: 10. This CDR3 is 14 amino acids long. Looked up from germline, CDR1 is SGHRS and CDR2 is YFSETQ. Here the CDR3 DNA reads TGCGCCAGCAGCGATGGTAAGGTAGCGGGGGAGCAGTTCTTC. Its protein is CASSDGKVAGEQFF.

This clonotype was recorded at least ten times. The chain has TRBV20-1 and TRBJ2-1; 7 bases are a match to TRBD2. CDR3 length: 15 amino acids. J was trimmed by 3 bases and V by 0 bases; bases with no gene match: 5. Germline CDR1 and CDR2: DFQATT and SNEGSKA (reference sequence). The CDR3 loop is CSARDPPSGYNEQFF. CDR3 nucleotide sequence: TGCAGTGCTAGAGATCCGCCTAGCGGCTACAATGAGCAGTTCTTC.

The chain employs TRBV20-1 and TRBJ1-1; no reliable D call. V dropped 0 bases and J dropped 1 base, with 6 bases sitting between them. Germline-derived CDR1 and CDR2 are DFQATT and SNEGSKA (reference sequence). The CDR3 length is 13 residues. CDR3 in amino acids: CSARDRKNTEAFF. The CDR3 DNA is TGCAGTGCTAGAGATAGGAAGAACACTGAAGCTTTCTTT.

This clonotype is a singleton in its sample. The rearrangement links TRBV4-3 to TRBJ2-4; 13 bases are shared with TRBD2. CDR1 LGHNA and CDR2 YSLEER come from the germline V gene. V was clipped by 4 bases and J by 1 base; unmatched bases: 10. The CDR3 sequence is 19 residues long. This chain's CDR3 is CASSPRLAGGIMAKNIQYF. Written as DNA, the CDR3 is TGCGCCAGCAGCCCGAGACTAGCGGGAGGTATCATGGCCAAAAACATTCAGTACTTC.

On this clonotype itself: A much more abundant neighbour one base away suggests this may be a read error. The V and J genes are TRBV5-1 and TRBJ1-2; TRBD1 matches 7 bases. Germline loops: CDR1 SGHRS, CDR2 YFSETQ. The CDR3 spans 15 residues. The CDR3 nucleotides are TGCGCCAGCAGCCCCGACAGGGCCGGGGGCTATGGCTGCACCTTC. Translation: CASSPDRAGGYGCTF.

This chain connects TRBV12-3 or TRBV12-4 to TRBJ1-4; D unresolved. The CDR3 extends over 16 amino acids. V was cut by 6 bases and J by 8 bases, with 22 bases left in between. The CDR3 spells CASSSPLNPAGEKLFF. In nucleotides, the CDR3 is TGTGCCAGCAGCTCCCCGTTGAACCCGGCGGGGGAAAAACTGTTTTTT.

This clonotype was observed many times. The chain carries TRBV29-1 and TRBJ2-3, with D hard to call. The CDR3 is 13 residues long. CDR1 and CDR2 from the germline V gene are SQVTM and ANQGSEA. The germline V and J ends were trimmed by 5 bases and 2 bases, with 11 bases remaining between them. As DNA, the CDR3 is TGCAGCGTTCGTGCCCTATTCACAGATACGCAGTATTTT. Its translation: CSVRALFTDTQYF.

Ten or more counts support this clonotype. The V and J genes are TRBV20-1 and TRBJ2-1; TRBD2 is a possible D gene (6 bases). V lost 0 bases and J 8 bases, leaving 17 bases between the germline ends. CDR3 length: 15 residues. From germline, CDR1 is DFQATT and CDR2 SNEGSKA (reference sequence). CDR3 region: CSARDPREFSYEQFF. The CDR3 DNA follows: TGCAGTGCTAGAGATCCCCGGGAGTTCTCGTATGAGCAGTTCTTC.

This clonotype was counted at least ten times. The chain employs TRBV12-3 or TRBV12-4 and TRBJ1-4, with a weak D call TRBD1 (6 bases). The CDR3 loop spans 15 amino acids. Trimming took 6 bases from V and 7 from J, leaving 18 bases between them. CDR3 nucleotide sequence: TGTGCCAGCAGCCCGGTGGGGGGCTTAGGTGAAAAACTGTTTTTT. This codes for CASSPVGGLGEKLFF.

This clonotype was detected ten times or more. V gene TRBV6-5 combines with J gene TRBJ2-4, with D possibly matching TRBD1 (6 bases). The germline CDR1 and CDR2 sequences are MNHEY and SVGAGI. CDR3 size: 16 residues. Trimming cost V 2 bases and J 1 base, with 12 bases left between them. The CDR3 DNA follows: TGTGCCAGCAGTTACCCTTACAGGGATGCCAAAAACATTCAGTACTTC. Translating gives CASSYPYRDAKNIQYF.

This clonotype was recorded at least ten times. The rearrangement links TRBV3-1 to TRBJ2-4; D gene ambiguous. The V gene lost 3 bases and the J gene lost 1 base, with 13 bases spanning the gap. Germline V lookup: CDR1 LGHDT, CDR2 YNNKEL (reference sequence). CDR3 length: 16 amino acids. The CDR3: CASSQSQEWAKNIQYF. The CDR3 coding sequence is TGTGCCAGCAGCCAGTCGCAGGAGTGGGCCAAAAACATTCAGTACTTC.

This CDR3 is CSVEDGPGVADTQYF. CDR3 nucleotide sequence: TGCAGCGTTGAAGATGGCCCAGGGGTCGCAGATACGCAGTATTTT. The rearrangement uses TRBV29-1 and TRBJ2-3, with D perhaps TRBD1 (6 bases). V was shortened by 0 bases and J by 4 bases, with 14 bases between the two germline ends. CDR1 is SQVTM and CDR2 is ANQGSEA in the germline V gene. This CDR3 is built from 15 residues.

The CDR3 protein is CASRTSGSVGETQYF. Here the CDR3 DNA reads TGCGCCAGCAGGACTAGCGGGAGTGTTGGAGAGACCCAGTACTTC. V and J are TRBV5-1 and TRBJ2-5; 12 nucleotides match TRBD2. This CDR3 contains 15 residues. Germline values: CDR1 SGHRS, CDR2 YFSETQ. With 5 bases clipped from V and 4 bases from J, the junction kept 6 bases outside the gene matches.

This clonotype was recorded many times. V gene TRBV5-1 combines with J gene TRBJ2-1; D may be TRBD2 (5 bases). Germline V CDR1 and CDR2: SGHRS, YFSETQ. V shed 4 bases and J shed 6 bases, with 14 bases lying between them. The CDR3 loop spans 14 amino acids. DNA of the CDR3: TGCGCCAGCAGCCCGGGCGGGCCCCGCAATGAGCAGTTCTTC. Amino acid sequence: CASSPGGPRNEQFF.

Many counts were recorded for this clonotype. The chain uses TRBV28 and TRBJ2-3; D unclear. Trimming took off 6 bases at V and 5 bases at J, with 15 bases between the two ends. The CDR3 is 14 amino acids. Looked up from germline, CDR1 is MDHEN and CDR2 is SYDVKM. Written as DNA, the CDR3 is TGTGCCAGCAGCTTACAAGGGTTGGGAGATACGCAGTATTTT. As protein: CASSLQGLGDTQYF. The variable domain in full, with the rest retrieved from reference TRBV28 and TRBJ2-3, is DVKVTQSSRYLVKRTGEKVFLECVQDMDHENMFWYRQDPGLGLRLIYFSYDVKMKEKGDIPEGYSVSREKKERFSLILESASTNQTSMYLCASSLQGLGDTQYFGPGTRLTVL.

The V gene is TRBV12-3 or TRBV12-4, the J gene TRBJ2-7; D possibly corresponds to TRBD1 (5 bases). This CDR3 comprises 12 residues. Between the trimmed V and J ends, which lost 6 bases and 9 bases, there was a span of 15 bases. The CDR3 DNA reads as TGTGCCAGCAGCTGGGGCATCTATAGGCAGTACTTC. The encoded protein is CASSWGIYRQYF.

The sample holds many counts of this clonotype. CDR3 sequence: CASSLMASGTADTQYF. CDR3 nucleotides: TGCGCCAGCAGCTTGATGGCTAGCGGGACCGCAGATACGCAGTATTTT. The genes are TRBV5-1 and TRBJ2-3; 9 bases agree with TRBD2. CDR3 length: 16 amino acids. V lost 1 base, J lost 4 bases, and 7 bases stayed unmatched. Germline lookup yields CDR1 SGHRS and CDR2 YFSETQ.

This clonotype was seen once. This chain joins TRBV10-1 and TRBJ2-1; 13 bases fit TRBD2. Looked up from germline, CDR1 is WNHNN and CDR2 is SYGVQD (reference sequence). There are 18 residues in the CDR3. V lost 6 bases, J lost 3 bases, and 11 bases stayed unmatched. The CDR3, as DNA: TGCGCCAGCAGCTACTCCGGGGGGACTAGCGGGAACTACAATGAGCAGTTCTTC. As protein: CASSYSGGTSGNYNEQFF.

This clonotype showed up many times. The chain couples TRBV7-6 to TRBJ2-5, with 14 nucleotides matching TRBD2. Germline V gene lookup returns CDR1 SGHVS and CDR2 FNYEAQ. The CDR3 sequence is 20 residues long. With 1 base clipped from V and 2 bases from J, the junction kept 12 bases outside the gene matches. CDR3 bases: TGTGCCAGCAGCTTAGACGCGCCGACTAGCGGGGGGGCCGGGCAAGAGACCCAGTACTTC. As protein: CASSLDAPTSGGAGQETQYF.

For this clonotype: A clone one base away is much larger, so this may be a read error. The gene calls are TRBV5-1 and TRBJ1-4; TRBD1 matches 7 bases. The CDR3 length is 16 residues. Germline CDR1 and CDR2: SGHRS and YFSETQ. The CDR3 DNA reads as TGCGCCGGCAGCTTCAACCCGGGACAGCTTAATGAAAAACTGTTTTTT. Translating it yields CAGSFNPGQLNEKLFF.